This T cell receptor (beta chain) was profiled in a study of CD8 T cells in Susac syndrome. Blood CD8+ and CD4+ T cells underwent high-throughput TCR beta sequencing. The controls were healthy donors who were matched for age and sex. TEMRA cells were FACS-enriched, while CD8+ and CD4+ T cells were negatively isolated. Germline V lookup: CDR1 SGHVS, CDR2 FNYEAQ. With V trimmed by 2 bases and J by 2 bases, 11 bases remained unmatched. The CDR3 has 17 amino acids. A quantity of roughly 0.5 to 1 ug RNA underwent reverse transcription using random hexamers. Multiplex immunoSEQ PCR targeted 54 Vbeta and 13 Jbeta TCR beta segments. TCRdb re-derived calls from the immunoSEQ multiplex PCR reads in MiXCR, one entry per CDR3 protein. The sample has approximately 100,000 distinct CDR3 sequences, 80% to 95% seen once.

V usage is TRBV7-6 and J usage is TRBJ2-5, with 7 nucleotides matching TRBD1. Sequences were obtained from CD4+ T cells from PBMCs. The clonotype comes from a human donor in good health. The CDR3 DNA reads as TGTGCCAGCAGCTTACTTAAGCCGGGACAGTTACAAGAGACCCAGTACTTC. Amino acid sequence: CASSLLKPGQLQETQYF.